The rows below give T cell receptor beta chains drawn from one sample of a study of PD-L1 blockade in urothelial cancer. The method was immunoSEQ multiplex PCR; TCRdb's version includes in-frame clones alone and lacks a portion of them. The sample carries about 38,000 clones, 80% to 95% recorded once. Sequencing used PBMCs, obtained around atezolizumab (anti-PD-L1) treatment. Receptors originate from a man between 70 and 80 years old with urothelial cancer. Both conserved end residues are part of each CDR3. A D gene is named only where the DNA matches it firmly. Only some rows state a clone size, as once, few, many or a class for expanded clones.

V gene: TRBV7-9; J gene: TRBJ2-7; clone size: -; D gene: TRBD1; CDR3 protein: CASSTGQGAFHEQYF; CDR3 DNA: TGTGCCAGCAGCACGGGACAGGGGGCTTTCCACGAGCAGTACTTC
V gene: TRBV19; J gene: TRBJ2-2; clone size: -; D gene: -; CDR3 protein: CASSLRVLGSVQNTGELFF; CDR3 DNA: TGTGCCAGTAGTCTGCGGGTCCTGGGGTCAGTACAGAACACCGGGGAGCTGTTTTTT
V gene: TRBV2; J gene: TRBJ2-7; clone size: few; D gene: TRBD1; CDR3 protein: CASSFGQGLEQYF; CDR3 DNA: TGTGCCAGCAGTTTCGGACAGGGCCTCGAGCAGTACTTC
V gene: TRBV30; J gene: TRBJ2-3; clone size: -; D gene: TRBD2; CDR3 protein: CAWSASSGSADTQYF; CDR3 DNA: TGTGCCTGGAGTGCCTCTAGCGGGAGCGCAGATACGCAGTATTTT
V gene: TRBV19; J gene: TRBJ2-2; clone size: -; D gene: TRBD1; CDR3 protein: CASSIKTGRSGELFF; CDR3 DNA: TGTGCCAGTAGTATAAAGACAGGGAGATCCGGGGAGCTGTTTTTT
V gene: TRBV7-9; J gene: TRBJ2-7; clone size: once; D gene: -; CDR3 protein: CASSDVGLAEQYF; CDR3 DNA: TGTGCCAGCAGCGACGTAGGGCTAGCGGAGCAGTACTTC
V gene: TRBV5-1; J gene: TRBJ1-1; clone size: once; D gene: -; CDR3 protein: CASSGGTVTEAFF; CDR3 DNA: TGCGCCAGCAGCGGAGGGACGGTGACTGAAGCTTTCTTT
V gene: TRBV10-3; J gene: TRBJ1-4; clone size: -; D gene: -; CDR3 protein: CATGRGNEKLFF; CDR3 DNA: TGTGCTACAGGAAGGGGTAATGAAAAACTGTTTTTT
V gene: TRBV6-5; J gene: TRBJ1-1; clone size: -; D gene: TRBD1; CDR3 protein: CASSYQTGDKGAFF; CDR3 DNA: TGTGCCAGCAGTTACCAGACAGGGGATAAGGGAGCTTTCTTT
V gene: TRBV30; J gene: TRBJ2-1; clone size: -; D gene: TRBD2; CDR3 protein: CAWSRRTSATSNEQFF; CDR3 DNA: TGTGCCTGGAGTAGAAGGACTAGCGCGACTTCCAATGAGCAGTTCTTC
V gene: TRBV5-3; J gene: TRBJ2-1; clone size: once; D gene: -; CDR3 protein: CARSLEEGPLRYNEQFF; CDR3 DNA: TGTGCCAGAAGCTTGGAGGAGGGCCCCTTACGTTACAATGAGCAGTTCTTC
V gene: TRBV7-3; J gene: TRBJ2-3; clone size: -; D gene: TRBD2; CDR3 protein: CASSLAPTSGTDTQYF; CDR3 DNA: TGTGCCAGCAGCTTAGCTCCAACTAGCGGGACAGATACGCAGTATTTT
V gene: TRBV28; J gene: TRBJ1-2; clone size: -; D gene: TRBD1; CDR3 protein: CASSLPGTEYGYTF; CDR3 DNA: TGTGCCAGCAGTTTACCCGGGACAGAGTATGGCTACACCTTC
V gene: TRBV11-2; J gene: TRBJ2-6; clone size: -; D gene: -; CDR3 protein: CASSLVSSGANVLTF; CDR3 DNA: TGTGCCAGCAGCTTAGTGAGCTCTGGGGCCAACGTCCTGACTTTC
V gene: TRBV7-9; J gene: TRBJ2-3; clone size: -; D gene: -; CDR3 protein: CASSAGSTDTQYF; CDR3 DNA: TGTGCCAGCAGCGCCGGGAGCACAGATACGCAGTATTTT
V gene: TRBV9; J gene: TRBJ2-3; clone size: -; D gene: TRBD2; CDR3 protein: CASSVAVGGRRDTQYF; CDR3 DNA: TGTGCCAGCAGCGTAGCTGTGGGAGGGAGGCGAGATACGCAGTATTTT
V gene: TRBV28; J gene: TRBJ2-7; clone size: -; D gene: TRBD2; CDR3 protein: CASKTSGRAAPYEQYF; CDR3 DNA: TGTGCCAGCAAGACTAGCGGGAGGGCGGCCCCCTACGAGCAGTACTTC
V gene: TRBV6-4; J gene: TRBJ2-1; clone size: -; D gene: TRBD2; CDR3 protein: CASSRMGLAAFNEQFF; CDR3 DNA: TGTGCCAGCAGTAGGATGGGACTAGCGGCCTTCAATGAGCAGTTCTTC
V gene: TRBV5-6; J gene: TRBJ2-7; clone size: -; D gene: TRBD1; CDR3 protein: CASSFGQGVQYF; CDR3 DNA: TGTGCCAGCAGCTTTGGACAGGGGGTGCAGTACTTC
V gene: TRBV7-3; J gene: TRBJ2-7; clone size: -; D gene: TRBD2; CDR3 protein: CASSPSLLAGGPPGEQYF; CDR3 DNA: TGTGCCAGCAGCCCCAGTTTACTAGCGGGAGGCCCACCGGGGGAGCAGTACTTC
V gene: TRBV4-1; J gene: TRBJ2-5; clone size: -; D gene: -; CDR3 protein: CASSQRGGPTQETQYF; CDR3 DNA: TGCGCCAGCAGCCAAAGGGGGGGACCAACCCAAGAGACCCAGTACTTC
V gene: TRBV28; J gene: TRBJ2-2; clone size: once; D gene: TRBD2; CDR3 protein: CASRSSGSTGELFF; CDR3 DNA: TGTGCCAGCCGATCTAGCGGGAGCACCGGGGAGCTGTTTTTT
V gene: TRBV7-8; J gene: TRBJ1-1; clone size: -; D gene: -; CDR3 protein: CASSLTYRQLVNTEAFF; CDR3 DNA: TGTGCCAGCAGCCTAACTTACCGACAACTAGTGAACACTGAAGCTTTCTTT
V gene: TRBV2; J gene: TRBJ2-3; clone size: -; D gene: TRBD1; CDR3 protein: CASSEMTRQGTQYF; CDR3 DNA: TGTGCCAGCAGTGAAATGACCCGACAGGGAACGCAGTATTTT
V gene: TRBV28; J gene: TRBJ1-2; clone size: -; D gene: -; CDR3 protein: CATGTNYGYTF; CDR3 DNA: TGTGCAACGGGTACTAACTATGGCTACACCTTC
V gene: TRBV28; J gene: TRBJ2-1; clone size: -; D gene: TRBD2; CDR3 protein: CASSSILAGLRNEQFF; CDR3 DNA: TGTGCCAGCAGTTCCATACTAGCGGGGCTTCGCAATGAGCAGTTCTTC
V gene: TRBV10-3; J gene: TRBJ2-7; clone size: -; D gene: TRBD2; CDR3 protein: CATHPGTGLAGGEGYF; CDR3 DNA: TGTGCCACGCACCCAGGGACTGGACTAGCGGGAGGTGAGGGGTACTTC
V gene: TRBV29-1; J gene: TRBJ2-5; clone size: -; D gene: TRBD1; CDR3 protein: CSVVPRQGLETQYF; CDR3 DNA: TGCAGCGTTGTACCGCGACAGGGGTTAGAGACCCAGTACTTC
V gene: TRBV6-1; J gene: TRBJ2-3; clone size: -; D gene: TRBD2; CDR3 protein: CASCCTSGATDTQYF; CDR3 DNA: TGTGCCAGCTGTTGTACTAGCGGAGCCACAGATACGCAGTATTTT
V gene: TRBV18; J gene: TRBJ1-4; clone size: -; D gene: -; CDR3 protein: CASSPPGDEKLFF; CDR3 DNA: TGTGCCAGCTCACCGCCAGGGGATGAAAAACTGTTTTTT
V gene: TRBV4-1; J gene: TRBJ2-1; clone size: -; D gene: -; CDR3 protein: CASSQGGGIYNEQFF; CDR3 DNA: TGCGCCAGCAGCCAAGGAGGAGGGATCTACAATGAGCAGTTCTTC
V gene: TRBV2; J gene: TRBJ2-7; clone size: -; D gene: TRBD1; CDR3 protein: CASMREDRVYEQYF; CDR3 DNA: TGTGCCAGCATGAGGGAGGACAGGGTCTACGAGCAGTACTTC
V gene: TRBV9; J gene: TRBJ1-3; clone size: -; D gene: -; CDR3 protein: CASSVDPRSSGNTIYF; CDR3 DNA: TGTGCCAGCAGCGTAGACCCGCGAAGCTCTGGAAACACCATATATTTT
V gene: TRBV2; J gene: TRBJ2-7; clone size: -; D gene: -; CDR3 protein: CASSEGGRNEQYF; CDR3 DNA: TGTGCCAGCAGTGAAGGAGGGAGGAACGAGCAGTACTTC
V gene: TRBV6-6; J gene: TRBJ1-5; clone size: -; D gene: TRBD1; CDR3 protein: CATRGQGAHQPQHF; CDR3 DNA: TGTGCCACGAGAGGACAGGGGGCCCATCAGCCCCAGCATTTT
V gene: TRBV6-1; J gene: TRBJ2-2; clone size: -; D gene: TRBD2; CDR3 protein: CASNELAGPTGELFF; CDR3 DNA: TGTGCCAGCAACGAACTAGCGGGACCAACCGGGGAGCTGTTTTTT
V gene: TRBV4-1; J gene: TRBJ2-3; clone size: -; D gene: -; CDR3 protein: CASSSKGKDPSDTQYF; CDR3 DNA: TGCGCCAGCAGCTCTAAGGGGAAGGACCCATCAGATACGCAGTATTTT
V gene: TRBV5-1; J gene: TRBJ2-7; clone size: -; D gene: -; CDR3 protein: CATSLFGPSTSEQYF; CDR3 DNA: TGCGCTACGTCACTATTCGGCCCATCTACGAGCGAGCAGTACTTC
V gene: TRBV27; J gene: TRBJ1-1; clone size: -; D gene: -; CDR3 protein: CASSQGRDTEAFF; CDR3 DNA: TGTGCCAGCAGTCAGGGTAGGGACACTGAAGCTTTCTTT
V gene: TRBV6-1; J gene: TRBJ2-3; clone size: -; D gene: TRBD2; CDR3 protein: CASSGREIRDTQYF; CDR3 DNA: TGTGCCAGCAGTGGGCGGGAGATTAGAGATACGCAGTATTTT
V gene: TRBV6-1; J gene: TRBJ1-5; clone size: -; D gene: -; CDR3 protein: CASRDSSVNQPQHF; CDR3 DNA: TGTGCCAGCAGGGACAGTTCAGTTAATCAGCCCCAGCATTTT
V gene: TRBV9; J gene: TRBJ2-3; clone size: -; D gene: -; CDR3 protein: CASSAYRVSDTQYF; CDR3 DNA: TGTGCCAGCAGCGCCTACAGGGTCTCAGATACGCAGTATTTT
V gene: TRBV6-1; J gene: TRBJ1-5; clone size: -; D gene: -; CDR3 protein: CASTKRLGGNQPQHF; CDR3 DNA: TGTGCCAGCACCAAGCGCTTGGGGGGAAATCAGCCCCAGCATTTT
V gene: TRBV6-4; J gene: TRBJ2-1; clone size: -; D gene: TRBD2; CDR3 protein: CASRPLRAGVSNEQFF; CDR3 DNA: TGTGCCAGCAGGCCCCTCAGGGCGGGAGTCAGCAATGAGCAGTTCTTC
V gene: TRBV6-6; J gene: TRBJ2-4; clone size: -; D gene: TRBD1; CDR3 protein: CASRGRTGKNIQYF; CDR3 DNA: TGTGCCAGCAGGGGTCGGACAGGGAAAAACATTCAGTACTTC
V gene: TRBV6-1; J gene: TRBJ2-7; clone size: -; D gene: TRBD2; CDR3 protein: CASRASGNPYEQYF; CDR3 DNA: TGTGCCAGCAGGGCTAGCGGGAACCCCTACGAGCAGTACTTC
V gene: TRBV5-4; J gene: TRBJ2-2; clone size: -; D gene: -; CDR3 protein: CASSYPRGNTGELFF; CDR3 DNA: TGTGCCAGCAGCTATCCCCGGGGGAACACCGGGGAGCTGTTTTTT
V gene: TRBV5-4; J gene: TRBJ1-1; clone size: -; D gene: -; CDR3 protein: CASSLSGLKSVNTEAFF; CDR3 DNA: TGTGCCAGCAGCTTGTCAGGACTGAAGTCGGTGAACACTGAAGCTTTCTTT